Presented here are 19 T cell receptor beta chains from one specimen sequenced in a study of cytomegalovirus exposure and HLA in healthy donors. With 60 Vbeta and 13 Jbeta primers, the PCR was carried out. Libraries were prepared by immunoSEQ multiplex PCR; TCRdb keeps only in-frame clonotypes and omits some of them. In the table there are around 180,000 clones, 78% of which are singletons. The sample comprised PBMCs. The receptor source for this set is a woman in her fifties or sixties in good health and CMV-seropositive.

The rearrangement links TRBV5-4 to TRBJ2-3; the match to TRBD2 covers 9 bases. The germline gives CDR1 SGHNT, CDR2 YYREEE (reference sequence). V lost 3 bases, J lost 3 bases, and 8 bases stayed unmatched. The CDR3 has 16 amino acids. CDR3 loop: CASSYGGGALTDTQYF. The CDR3 DNA reads TGTGCCAGCAGCTACGGCGGGGGGGCTTTGACAGATACGCAGTATTTT.

This clone was recorded a few times. The V and J genes are TRBV18 and TRBJ2-6; weak D call: TRBD2 (6 bases). Trimming removed 3 bases at V and 0 bases at J, with 6 bases between. CDR1 and CDR2 (germline): KGHSH, LQKENI. This CDR3 spans 15 amino acids. The CDR3 region has the DNA TGTGCCAGCTCACCCGGGAGCTCTGGGGCCAACGTCCTGACTTTC. Translating gives CASSPGSSGANVLTF. Using reference TRBV18 and TRBJ2-6 for the parts outside the CDR3, the full variable domain is NAGVMQNPRHLVRRRGQEARLRCSPMKGHSHVYWYRQLPEEGLKFMVYLQKENIIDESGMPKERFSAEFPKEGPSILRIQQVVRGDSAAYFCASSPGSSGANVLTFGAGSRLTVL.

This clone was seen only once. CDR3 sequence: CASSPEGTRSGNTIYF. The CDR3 DNA is TGTGCCAGCTCACCAGAGGGTACCCGCTCTGGAAACACCATATATTTT. The V call is TRBV18, the J call TRBJ1-3; no reliable D call. The germline CDR1 and CDR2 sequences are KGHSH and LQKENI. Trimming pared 2 bases from V and 0 bases from J, leaving 11 bases between. The CDR3 length is 16 residues.

This clone was detected a few times. The chain has TRBV4-2 and TRBJ2-7, with 15 positions matching TRBD2. V lost 4 bases to trimming and J lost 0 bases; unmatched junction nucleotides: 7. In germline, CDR1 is LGHNA, CDR2 YNFKEQ. This CDR3 comprises 18 residues. The CDR3 loop reads CASSPRTSGGEHSYEQYF. CDR3 coding DNA: TGTGCCAGCAGCCCTCGGACTAGCGGGGGGGAACACTCCTACGAGCAGTACTTC.

This chain uses TRBV15 with TRBJ2-1, with D possibly being TRBD2 (6 bases). Germline V lookup: CDR1 LNHNV, CDR2 YYDKDF (reference sequence). This CDR3 has 14 amino acids. Trimming cost V 0 bases and J 7 bases, with 10 bases left between them. The CDR3 loop is CATSRDPGGNEQFF. DNA for the CDR3: TGTGCCACCAGCAGAGATCCTGGGGGGAATGAGCAGTTCTTC.

The chain uses TRBV30 and TRBJ1-2; 7 bases match TRBD1. Per the germline V gene, CDR1 is GTSNPN and CDR2 is SVGIG (reference sequence). V shed 5 bases, J shed 3 bases, and the junction held 6 bases outside the gene matches. The CDR3 has 13 amino acids. CDR3 nucleotides: TGTGCCTGGGGCACGGGACAGCACTATGGCTACACCTTC. This codes for CAWGTGQHYGYTF.

The chain has TRBV10-3 and TRBJ1-3; possibly TRBD1 for D (5 bases). In germline, CDR1 is ENHRY, CDR2 SYGVKD. The length of the CDR3 is 16 residues. The V end was cut by 6 bases, the J end by 0 bases, with 15 bases between. The CDR3 coding sequence is TGTGCCATCAGGGGTGCTGACAGAATCTCTGGAAACACCATATATTTT. Amino acids: CAIRGADRISGNTIYF.

This clone showed up just a few times. The V gene is TRBV5-1, the J gene TRBJ2-6; D perhaps matches TRBD1 (5 bases). The V end was cut by 0 bases, the J end by 0 bases, with 10 bases between. The CDR3 covers 17 residues. Germline values: CDR1 SGHRS, CDR2 YFSETQ. The CDR3 sequence: CASSLGQPGSGANVLTF. CDR3 DNA: TGCGCCAGCAGCTTGGGACAGCCAGGCTCTGGGGCCAACGTCCTGACTTTC.

There are a few counts of this clone. J is TRBJ2-7 and V is TRBV7-8, with 9 positions matching TRBD1. The V and J ends lost 6 bases and 5 bases, in that order; junction bases with no gene match: 8. The CDR3 extends over 14 amino acids. From germline, CDR1 is SGHVS and CDR2 FQNEAQ. The CDR3 DNA reads TGTGCCAGCAGGTGGGGGACAGGGTCAAACGAGCAGTACTTC. It is translated as CASRWGTGSNEQYF.

The chain uses TRBV6-5 and TRBJ1-6; TRBD1 might be the D (5 bases). CDR3 length: 15 amino acids. Trimming took 0 bases from V and 9 from J, leaving 12 bases between them. Germline loops: CDR1 MNHEY, CDR2 SVGAGI. The CDR3 DNA sequence: TGTGCCAGCAGTTACTCAGGGAAAGGGGCTTCACCCCTCCACTTT. Its protein is CASSYSGKGASPLHF.

V and J are TRBV4-1 and TRBJ1-1; tentatively, D is TRBD1 (6 bases). The germline V gene has CDR1 MGHRA and CDR2 YSYEKL. The CDR3 sequence is 15 residues long. V was trimmed by 1 base and J by 1 base, leaving 10 bases between them. This chain's CDR3 is CASSQGDTWNTEAFF. The DNA of the CDR3 is TGCGCCAGCAGCCAAGGGGACACCTGGAACACTGAAGCTTTCTTT.

The sample holds a few counts of this clone. The chain links TRBV19 to TRBJ1-2; 9 bases match TRBD1. The CDR3 has 13 residues. Germline V lookup: CDR1 LNHDA, CDR2 SQIVND (reference sequence). Losses at the gene ends were 5 bases for V and 8 bases for J; bases not matched to a gene: 6. Here the CDR3 reads CASSPRTGEGYTF. The CDR3 region has the DNA TGTGCCAGTAGTCCTCGGACAGGGGAAGGCTACACCTTC.

The chain employs TRBV7-2 and TRBJ2-5; 7 positions match TRBD1. The germline gives CDR1 SGHTA, CDR2 FQGNSA. Trimming removed 6 bases from V and 4 bases from J; junction bases left unmatched: 2. CDR3 size: 12 residues. CDR3 protein: CASSHRGETQYF. In DNA form, the CDR3 reads TGTGCCAGCAGTCACAGGGGAGAGACCCAGTACTTC.

This clone appeared a single time. V gene TRBV21-1 combines with J gene TRBJ2-7; the D segment call TRBD1 is taken from the table without a DNA check. TRBV21-1 is a pseudogene locus. The CDR3 is 15 amino acids. This CDR3 is CASSKTGTGFYEQYF. In DNA, the CDR3 is TGTGCCAGCAGCAAAACCGGGACAGGGTTTTACGAGCAGTACTTC.

This chain joins TRBV5-1 and TRBJ1-5; 9 bases line up with TRBD1. The J segment lost 0 bases and the V segment lost 4 bases, leaving 8 bases of the junction unmatched. This CDR3 has 17 residues. CDR1 and CDR2 from the germline V gene are SGHRS and YFSETQ. The chain's CDR3 is CASSPGQGSYSNQPQHF. CDR3 DNA sequence: TGCGCCAGCAGCCCGGGACAGGGTTCGTATAGCAATCAGCCCCAGCATTTT.

The chain joins TRBV5-6 to TRBJ1-3; TRBD1 aligns across 7 bases. CDR1 and CDR2 from the germline V gene are SGHDT and YYEEEE. Trimming at V came to 3 bases and at J to 0 bases, leaving 3 bases not matched to a gene. This CDR3 comprises 15 residues. The CDR3, as DNA: TGTGCCAGCAGCTCGGGACAGTTCTCTGGAAACACCATATATTTT. Its translation: CASSSGQFSGNTIYF.

V usage is TRBV27 and J usage is TRBJ1-1, with D perhaps TRBD1 (5 bases). The germline V gene has CDR1 MNHEY and CDR2 SMNVEV (reference sequence). Trimming shortened V by 6 bases and J by 3 bases, and 11 bases separated the two germline ends. The CDR3 is 13 amino acids. The CDR3 loop is CASSFSGYTEAFF. Here the CDR3 DNA reads TGTGCCAGCAGCTTTTCAGGGTACACTGAAGCTTTCTTT.

This clone has only one observation. V usage is TRBV18 and J usage is TRBJ1-3; TRBD1 matches at 10 bases. The CDR3 length is 16 residues. Germline V lookup: CDR1 KGHSH, CDR2 LQKENI. V was pared by 6 bases and J by 0 bases, with 5 bases of the junction left unmatched. The CDR3 sequence is CASSPGTGDSGNTIYF. In DNA, the CDR3 is TGTGCCAGCTCCCCCGGGACAGGGGACTCTGGAAACACCATATATTTT.

The CDR3 nucleotides are TGTGCCAGCTCACCATTGGGACAGGGGCTCACTAATGAAAAACTGTTTTTT. Translated: CASSPLGQGLTNEKLFF. The chain employs TRBV18 and TRBJ1-4; 10 bases match TRBD1. The germline gives CDR1 KGHSH, CDR2 LQKENI. The CDR3 covers 17 residues. V shed 2 bases and J 2 bases; nucleotides not matched to a gene: 5.